This is a list of T cell receptor beta chains from one sample in a study of shared clonotypes between healthy human individuals. Profiled with immunoSEQ multiplex PCR; TCRdb holds only in-frame clones, not every one. The repertoire holds some 2,500,000 clones, with approximately 93% as singletons. Material for sequencing was naive CD4+ T cells from PBMCs. All receptors derive from a young man in good health. Some clones in this sample may be carry-over from other donors' samples. The CDR3 runs from the conserved cysteine through the conserved F or W. Each record gives: V gene, CDR3 length, J gene, clone size, D gene, CDR3 protein, CDR3 DNA. A D gene is named only where the DNA matches it firmly. Rows give clone size only sometimes, using once, few, many, or a class for an expanded clone.

TRBV5-1	15	TRBJ2-1	-	TRBD1	CASSLEAGGYNEQFF	TGCGCCAGCAGCCTGGAGGCAGGGGGATACAATGAGCAGTTCTTC
TRBV6-5	13	TRBJ1-5	-	-	CASRRDRAQPQHF	TGTGCCAGCAGGAGAGATAGGGCCCAGCCCCAGCATTTT
TRBV29-1	14	TRBJ1-5	-	-	CSVVEDLSNQPQHF	TGCAGCGTTGTGGAGGACTTGAGCAATCAGCCCCAGCATTTT
TRBV18	15	TRBJ1-5	-	TRBD1	CASSPRDRGTQPQHF	TGTGCCAGCTCACCTCGGGACAGGGGAACCCAGCCCCAGCATTTT
TRBV25-1	11	TRBJ2-7	few	-	CFRTATYEQYF	TGCTTTAGGACAGCAACCTACGAGCAGTACTTC
TRBV2	16	TRBJ2-1	-	TRBD2	CASRGLARNSYNEQFF	TGTGCCAGCAGGGGACTAGCTAGAAACTCCTACAATGAGCAGTTCTTC
TRBV11-1	15	TRBJ2-1	-	TRBD2	CASSLAPRESNEQFF	TGTGCCAGCAGCTTAGCGCCGCGGGAGTCCAATGAGCAGTTCTTC
TRBV30	12	TRBJ2-7	-	-	CAWSGGGHEQYF	TGTGCCTGGAGTGGAGGGGGGCACGAGCAGTACTTC
TRBV27	13	TRBJ2-7	-	TRBD1	CASKKQGSYEQYF	TGTGCCAGCAAAAAACAGGGGTCCTACGAGCAGTACTTC
TRBV15	15	TRBJ2-5	-	-	CATSGFGGRQETQYF	TGTGCCACCAGCGGATTTGGGGGGAGGCAAGAGACCCAGTACTTC
TRBV11-3	12	TRBJ1-1	-	-	CASSSRTGYLFF	TGTGCCAGCAGCTCTCGGACGGGGTATCTTTTCTTT
TRBV11-2	15	TRBJ1-1	-	-	CASSLVRRMNTEAFF	TGTGCCAGCAGCTTAGTTAGACGGATGAACACTGAAGCTTTCTTT
TRBV2	11	TRBJ2-7	-	-	CASTRGYEQYF	TGTGCCAGTACGAGAGGTTACGAGCAGTACTTC
TRBV27	15	TRBJ1-6	-	TRBD1	CASSLDPGGRSPLHF	TGTGCCAGCAGTTTAGACCCAGGGGGTCGGTCACCCCTCCACTTT
TRBV25-1	12	TRBJ1-2	-	-	CASSVTGYGYTF	TGTGCCAGCAGTGTCACGGGGTATGGCTACACCTTC
TRBV5-1	16	TRBJ2-7	-	TRBD2	CASSLSSGSRSYEQYF	TGCGCCAGCAGCCTATCTAGCGGGAGTAGGTCCTACGAGCAGTACTTC
TRBV30	14	TRBJ2-3	-	-	CAWRPTEWTDTQYF	TGTGCCTGGAGACCCACGGAGTGGACAGATACGCAGTATTTT
TRBV29-1	13	TRBJ1-1	-	-	CSVLSRAQTEAFF	TGCAGCGTTCTTTCTAGGGCCCAAACTGAAGCTTTCTTT
TRBV28	19	TRBJ1-5	-	TRBD1	CASSQLIDMARGLNQPQHF	TGTGCCAGCAGTCAACTCATAGACATGGCCAGGGGGCTCAATCAGCCCCAGCATTTT
TRBV20-1	11	TRBJ2-7	-	-	CSGEFSYEQYF	TGCAGTGGGGAATTCTCCTACGAGCAGTACTTC
TRBV18	15	TRBJ2-2	-	TRBD2	CASFLSGANTGELFF	TGTGCCAGCTTCCTTAGCGGGGCGAACACCGGGGAGCTGTTTTTT
TRBV7-2	14	TRBJ2-5	once	-	CASSSYGQGETQYF	TGTGCCAGCAGCTCCTATGGCCAGGGCGAGACCCAGTACTTC
TRBV28	13	TRBJ2-7	-	-	CASSPLSRYEQYF	TGTGCCAGCAGCCCCCTGAGCCGGTACGAGCAGTACTTC
TRBV7-2	14	TRBJ2-5	-	TRBD1	CASSLQGALETQYF	TGTGCCAGCAGCTTACAGGGGGCGCTGGAGACCCAGTACTTC
TRBV6-5	14	TRBJ1-2	-	TRBD1	CASSPTTGGGGYTF	TGTGCCAGCAGCCCAACCACAGGGGGAGGTGGCTACACCTTC
TRBV19	14	TRBJ2-7	once	TRBD1	CASSIVRGIGEQYF	TGTGCCAGTAGTATTGTCAGGGGGATTGGGGAGCAGTACTTC
TRBV5-4	13	TRBJ2-5	-	-	CASNFGYQETQYF	TGTGCCAGCAACTTCGGGTACCAAGAGACCCAGTACTTC